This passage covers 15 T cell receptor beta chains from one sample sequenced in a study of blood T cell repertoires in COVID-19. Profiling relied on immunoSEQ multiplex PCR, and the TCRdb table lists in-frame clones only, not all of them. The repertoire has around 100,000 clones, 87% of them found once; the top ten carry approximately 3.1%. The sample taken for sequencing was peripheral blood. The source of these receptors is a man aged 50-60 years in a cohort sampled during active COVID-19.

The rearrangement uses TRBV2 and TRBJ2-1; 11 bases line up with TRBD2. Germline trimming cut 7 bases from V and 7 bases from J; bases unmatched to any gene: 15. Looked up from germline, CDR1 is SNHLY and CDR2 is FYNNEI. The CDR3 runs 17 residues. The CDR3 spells CASNHDLTSGVENEQFF. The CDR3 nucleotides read TGTGCCAGCAACCACGACCTGACTAGCGGGGTAGAGAATGAGCAGTTCTTC. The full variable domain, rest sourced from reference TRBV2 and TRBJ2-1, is EPEVTQTPSHQVTQMGQEVILRCVPISNHLYFYWYRQILGQKVEFLVSFYNNEISEKSEIFDDQFSVERPDGSNFTLKIRSTKLEDSAMYFCASNHDLTSGVENEQFFGPGTRLTVL.

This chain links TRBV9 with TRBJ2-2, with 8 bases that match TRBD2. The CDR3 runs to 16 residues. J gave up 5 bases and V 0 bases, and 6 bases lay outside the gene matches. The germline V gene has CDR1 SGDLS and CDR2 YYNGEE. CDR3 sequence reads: CASSVGGGGKTGELFF. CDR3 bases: TGTGCCAGCAGCGTAGGTGGCGGGGGGAAGACCGGGGAGCTGTTTTTT.

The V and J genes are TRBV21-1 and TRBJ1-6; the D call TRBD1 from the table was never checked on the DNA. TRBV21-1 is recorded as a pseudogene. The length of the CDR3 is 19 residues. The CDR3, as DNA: TGTGCCAGCAGCAACTCCCGGTGGACAGGGGACTTTTATAATTCACCCCTCCACTTT. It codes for CASSNSRWTGDFYNSPLHF.

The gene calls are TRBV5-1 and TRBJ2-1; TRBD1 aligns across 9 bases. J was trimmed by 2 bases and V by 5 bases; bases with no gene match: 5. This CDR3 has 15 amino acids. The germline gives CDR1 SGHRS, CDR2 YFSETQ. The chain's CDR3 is CASSTTGGTYNEQFF. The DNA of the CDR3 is TGCGCCAGCAGTACGACAGGGGGTACCTACAATGAGCAGTTCTTC.

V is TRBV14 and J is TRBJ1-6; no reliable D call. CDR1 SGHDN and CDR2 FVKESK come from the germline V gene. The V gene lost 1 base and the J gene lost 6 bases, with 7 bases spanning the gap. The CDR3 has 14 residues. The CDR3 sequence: CASSQAVRNSPLHF. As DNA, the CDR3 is TGTGCCAGCAGCCAAGCGGTTCGTAATTCACCCCTCCACTTT.

The chain's CDR3 is CASSPQRTLKTEGTEAFF. DNA for the CDR3: TGTGCCAGCAGTCCGCAACGGACGCTTAAAACGGAGGGTACTGAAGCTTTCTTT. This sequence joins TRBV27 and TRBJ1-1; unclear D gene. The CDR3 is 18 amino acids. Germline V gives CDR1 MNHEY, CDR2 SMNVEV (reference sequence). Trimming removed 5 bases from V and 5 bases from J, with 27 bases in between.

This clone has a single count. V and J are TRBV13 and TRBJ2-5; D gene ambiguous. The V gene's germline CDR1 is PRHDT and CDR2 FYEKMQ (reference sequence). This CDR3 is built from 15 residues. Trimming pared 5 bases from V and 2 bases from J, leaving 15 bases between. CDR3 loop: CASSHRLELQETQYF. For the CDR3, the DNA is TGTGCCAGCAGCCACCGTTTAGAGCTACAAGAGACCCAGTACTTC.

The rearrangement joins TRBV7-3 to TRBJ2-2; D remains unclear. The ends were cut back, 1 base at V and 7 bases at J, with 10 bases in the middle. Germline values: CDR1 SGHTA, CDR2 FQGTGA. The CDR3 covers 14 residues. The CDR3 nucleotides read TGTGCCAGCAGCTTAAGAGGCTACGACGGGGAGCTGTTTTTT. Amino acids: CASSLRGYDGELFF.

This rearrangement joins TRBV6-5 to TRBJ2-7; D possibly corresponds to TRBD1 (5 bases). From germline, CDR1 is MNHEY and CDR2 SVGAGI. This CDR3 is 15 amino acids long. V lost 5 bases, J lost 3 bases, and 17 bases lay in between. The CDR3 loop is CASSPQGGHNYEQYV. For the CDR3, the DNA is TGTGCCAGCAGTCCCCAGGGTGGACACAACTACGAGCAGTACGTC.

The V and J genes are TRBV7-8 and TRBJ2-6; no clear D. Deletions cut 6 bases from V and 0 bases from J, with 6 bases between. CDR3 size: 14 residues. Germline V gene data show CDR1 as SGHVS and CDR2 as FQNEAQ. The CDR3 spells CASSFNSGANVLTF. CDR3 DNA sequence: TGTGCCAGCAGTTTCAACTCTGGGGCCAACGTCCTGACTTTC.

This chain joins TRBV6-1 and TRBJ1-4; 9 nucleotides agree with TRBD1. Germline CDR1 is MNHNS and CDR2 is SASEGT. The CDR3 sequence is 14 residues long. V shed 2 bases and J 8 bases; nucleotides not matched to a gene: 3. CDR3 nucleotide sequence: TGTGCCAGCAGTGAAAACAGGGGGCGGGAAAAACTGTTTTTT. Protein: CASSENRGREKLFF.

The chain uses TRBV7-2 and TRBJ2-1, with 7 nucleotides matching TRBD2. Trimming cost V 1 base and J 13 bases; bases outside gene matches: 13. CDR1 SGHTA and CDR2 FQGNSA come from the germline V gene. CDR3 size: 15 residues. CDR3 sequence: CASSLGGVGGYGQFF. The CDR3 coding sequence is TGTGCCAGCAGCTTAGGTGGAGTGGGGGGGTACGGACAGTTCTTC.

The CDR3 loop is CASSALAGATNTGELFF. The CDR3 nucleotides read TGTGCCAGCAGTGCACTAGCGGGCGCCACGAACACCGGGGAGCTGTTTTTT. V usage is TRBV6-4 and J usage is TRBJ2-2, with 9 bases matching TRBD2. The CDR3 contains 17 residues. The V gene's germline CDR1 is MRHNA and CDR2 SNTAGT. After removal of 4 bases from V and 0 bases from J, the junction contained 6 bases not matched to a gene.

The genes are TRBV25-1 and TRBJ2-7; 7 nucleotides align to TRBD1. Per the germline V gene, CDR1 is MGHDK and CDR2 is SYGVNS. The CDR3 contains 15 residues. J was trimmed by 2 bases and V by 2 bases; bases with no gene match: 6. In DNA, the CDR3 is TGTGCCAGCAGTGAAGTGGGGGACAGAGCCTACGAGCAGTACTTC. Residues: CASSEVGDRAYEQYF.

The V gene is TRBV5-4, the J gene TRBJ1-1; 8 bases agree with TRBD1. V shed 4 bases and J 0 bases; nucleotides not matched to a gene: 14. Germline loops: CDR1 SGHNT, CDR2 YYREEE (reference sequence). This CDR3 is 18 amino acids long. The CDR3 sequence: CASSPINFQGAVNTEAFF. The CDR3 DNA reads TGTGCCAGCAGCCCAATCAACTTTCAGGGGGCCGTGAACACTGAAGCTTTCTTT.